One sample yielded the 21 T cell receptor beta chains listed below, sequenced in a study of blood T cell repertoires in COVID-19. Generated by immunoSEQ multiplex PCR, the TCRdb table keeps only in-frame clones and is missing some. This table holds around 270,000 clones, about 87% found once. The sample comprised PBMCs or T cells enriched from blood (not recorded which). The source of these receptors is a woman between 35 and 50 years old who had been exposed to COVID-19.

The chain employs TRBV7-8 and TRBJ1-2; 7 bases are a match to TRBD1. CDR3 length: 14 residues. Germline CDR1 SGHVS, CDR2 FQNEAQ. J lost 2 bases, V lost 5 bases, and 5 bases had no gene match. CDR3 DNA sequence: TGTGCCAGCAGCGATGACAGGGTGAACTATGGCTACACCTTC. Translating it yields CASSDDRVNYGYTF.

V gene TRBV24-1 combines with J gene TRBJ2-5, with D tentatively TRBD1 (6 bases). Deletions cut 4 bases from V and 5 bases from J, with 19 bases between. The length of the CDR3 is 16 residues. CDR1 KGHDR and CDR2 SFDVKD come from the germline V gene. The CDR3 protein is CATSDPRQGFSETQYF. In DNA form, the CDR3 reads TGTGCCACCAGTGACCCCCGCCAGGGGTTTAGCGAGACCCAGTACTTC.

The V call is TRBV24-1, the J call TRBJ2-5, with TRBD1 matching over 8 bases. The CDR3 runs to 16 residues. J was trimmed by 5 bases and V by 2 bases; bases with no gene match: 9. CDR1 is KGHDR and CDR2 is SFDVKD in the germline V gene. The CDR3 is CATSDSRQGLSETQYF. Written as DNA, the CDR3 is TGTGCCACCAGTGATTCGCGACAGGGGCTTAGTGAGACCCAGTACTTC.

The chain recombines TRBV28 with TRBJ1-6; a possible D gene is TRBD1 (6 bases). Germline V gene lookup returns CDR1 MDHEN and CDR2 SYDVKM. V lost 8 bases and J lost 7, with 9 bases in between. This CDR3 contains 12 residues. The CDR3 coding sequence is TGTGCCAGCCGGGACATAAATTCACCCCTCCACTTT. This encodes CASRDINSPLHF.

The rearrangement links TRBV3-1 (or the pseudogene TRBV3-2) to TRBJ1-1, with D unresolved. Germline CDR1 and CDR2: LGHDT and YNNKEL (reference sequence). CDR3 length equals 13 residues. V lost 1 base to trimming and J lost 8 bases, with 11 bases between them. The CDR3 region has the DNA TGTGCCAGCAGCCAAGGAGGAGGCCGGGAAGCTTTCTTT. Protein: CASSQGGGREAFF.

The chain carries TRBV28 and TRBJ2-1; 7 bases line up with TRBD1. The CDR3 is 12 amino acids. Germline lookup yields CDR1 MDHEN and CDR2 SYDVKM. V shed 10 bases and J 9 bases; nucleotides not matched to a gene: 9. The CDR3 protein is CAISDRRFEQFF. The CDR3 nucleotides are TGTGCCATTTCGGACAGGAGATTTGAGCAGTTCTTC.

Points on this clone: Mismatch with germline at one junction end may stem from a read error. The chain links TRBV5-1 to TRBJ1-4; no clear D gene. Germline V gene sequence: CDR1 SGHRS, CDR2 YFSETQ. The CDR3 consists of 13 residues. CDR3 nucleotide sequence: TGTGCCAGCAGCTTCGGGGAGAATGAAAAACTGTTTTTT. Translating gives CASSFGENEKLFF. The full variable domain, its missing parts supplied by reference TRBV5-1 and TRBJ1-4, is KAGVTQTPRYLIKTRGQQVTLSCSPISGHRSVSWYQQTPGQGLQFLFEYFSETQRNKGNFPGRFSGRQFSNSRSEMNVSTLELGDSALYLCASSFGENEKLFFGSGTQLSVL.

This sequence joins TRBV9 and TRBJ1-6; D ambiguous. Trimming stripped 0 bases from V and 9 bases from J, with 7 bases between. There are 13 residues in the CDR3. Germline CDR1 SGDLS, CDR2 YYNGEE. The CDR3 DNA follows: TGTGCCAGCAGCGTAGCCGGTTTTTCACCCCTCCACTTT. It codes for CASSVAGFSPLHF.

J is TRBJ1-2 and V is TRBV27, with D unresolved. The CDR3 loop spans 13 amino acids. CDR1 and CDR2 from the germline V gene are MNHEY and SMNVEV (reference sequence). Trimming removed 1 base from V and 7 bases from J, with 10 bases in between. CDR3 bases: TGTGCCAGCAGTTTATTTGTAGAGGGTGGCTACACCTTC. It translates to CASSLFVEGGYTF.

The DNA of the CDR3 is TGTGCCAGCAGCTTGGATTTCGGGGAGTCTGGAAACACCATATATTTT. This gives the protein CASSLDFGESGNTIYF. This chain uses TRBV5-6 with TRBJ1-3; D is unresolved. Germline CDR1 is SGHDT and CDR2 is YYEEEE. V lost 0 bases and J lost 1, with 11 bases in between. This CDR3 spans 16 amino acids.

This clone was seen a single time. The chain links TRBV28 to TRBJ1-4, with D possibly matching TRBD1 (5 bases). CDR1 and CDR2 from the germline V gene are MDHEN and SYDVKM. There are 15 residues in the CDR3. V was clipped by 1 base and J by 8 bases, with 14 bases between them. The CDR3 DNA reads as TGTGCCAGCAGTTTATTCGGGGGGTATGAGGAAAAACTGTTTTTT. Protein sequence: CASSLFGGYEEKLFF.

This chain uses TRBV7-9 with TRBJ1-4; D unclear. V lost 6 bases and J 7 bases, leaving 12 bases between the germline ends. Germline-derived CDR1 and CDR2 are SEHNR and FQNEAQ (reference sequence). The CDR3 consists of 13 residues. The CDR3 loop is CASRVQSSEKLFF. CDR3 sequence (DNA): TGTGCCAGCAGAGTCCAATCGAGTGAAAAACTGTTTTTT. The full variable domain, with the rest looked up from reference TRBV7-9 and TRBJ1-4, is DTGVSQNPRHKITKRGQNVTFRCDPISEHNRLYWYRQTLGQGPEFLTYFQNEAQLEKSRLLSDRFSAERPKGSFSTLEIQRTEQGDSAMYLCASRVQSSEKLFFGSGTQLSVL.

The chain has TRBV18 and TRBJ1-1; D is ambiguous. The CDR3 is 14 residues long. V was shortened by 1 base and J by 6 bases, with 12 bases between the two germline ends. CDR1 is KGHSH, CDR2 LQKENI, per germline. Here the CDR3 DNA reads TGTGCCAGCTCACCACTCAAGGAACGGGCTGAAGCTTTCTTT. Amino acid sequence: CASSPLKERAEAFF. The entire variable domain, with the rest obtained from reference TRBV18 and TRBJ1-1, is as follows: NAGVMQNPRHLVRRRGQEARLRCSPMKGHSHVYWYRQLPEEGLKFMVYLQKENIIDESGMPKERFSAEFPKEGPSILRIQQVVRGDSAAYFCASSPLKERAEAFFGQGTRLTVV.

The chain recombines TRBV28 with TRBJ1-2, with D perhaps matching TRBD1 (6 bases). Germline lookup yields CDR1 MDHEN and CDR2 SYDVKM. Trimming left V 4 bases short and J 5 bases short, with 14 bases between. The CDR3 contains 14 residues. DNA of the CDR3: TGTGCCAGCAGTTCTGGGGACACTCCGTATGGCTACACCTTC. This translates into CASSSGDTPYGYTF.

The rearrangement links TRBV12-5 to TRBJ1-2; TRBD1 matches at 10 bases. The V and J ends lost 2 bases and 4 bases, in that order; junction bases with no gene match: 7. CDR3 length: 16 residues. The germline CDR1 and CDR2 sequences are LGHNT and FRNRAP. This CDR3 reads CASGLLRTGGVYGYTF. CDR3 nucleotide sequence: TGTGCTAGTGGTTTGCTCAGGACAGGGGGAGTCTATGGCTACACCTTC.

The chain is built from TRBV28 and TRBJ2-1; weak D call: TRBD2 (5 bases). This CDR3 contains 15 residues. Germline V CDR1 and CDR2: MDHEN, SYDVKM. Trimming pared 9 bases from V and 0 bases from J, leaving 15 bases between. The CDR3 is CASRISGGSYNEQFF. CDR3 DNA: TGTGCCAGTCGAATTTCCGGAGGCTCCTACAATGAGCAGTTCTTC. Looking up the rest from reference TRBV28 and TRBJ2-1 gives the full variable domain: DVKVTQSSRYLVKRTGEKVFLECVQDMDHENMFWYRQDPGLGLRLIYFSYDVKMKEKGDIPEGYSVSREKKERFSLILESASTNQTSMYLCASRISGGSYNEQFFGPGTRLTVL.

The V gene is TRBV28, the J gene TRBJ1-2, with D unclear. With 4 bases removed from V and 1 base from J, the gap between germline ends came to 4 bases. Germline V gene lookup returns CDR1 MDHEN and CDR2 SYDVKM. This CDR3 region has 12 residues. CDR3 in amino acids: CASSYLNYGYTF. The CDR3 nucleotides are TGTGCCAGCAGTTATCTTAACTATGGCTACACCTTC.

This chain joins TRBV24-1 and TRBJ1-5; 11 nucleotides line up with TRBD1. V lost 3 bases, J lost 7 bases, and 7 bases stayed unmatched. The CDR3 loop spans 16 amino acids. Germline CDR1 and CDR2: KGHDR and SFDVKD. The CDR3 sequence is CATSDGTGGIRQPQHF. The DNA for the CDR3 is TGTGCCACCAGTGATGGGACAGGGGGAATTCGGCAGCCCCAGCATTTT.

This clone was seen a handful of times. The CDR3 nucleotides are TGTGCCTGGATGAGGTCCAGTGGGCCCCAGCATTTT. Its translation: CAWMRSSGPQHF. J is TRBJ1-5 and V is TRBV30; D remains ambiguous. Trimming took off 4 bases at V and 9 bases at J, with 13 bases between the two ends. The CDR3 is 12 amino acids. Germline CDR1 GTSNPN, CDR2 SVGIG (reference sequence).

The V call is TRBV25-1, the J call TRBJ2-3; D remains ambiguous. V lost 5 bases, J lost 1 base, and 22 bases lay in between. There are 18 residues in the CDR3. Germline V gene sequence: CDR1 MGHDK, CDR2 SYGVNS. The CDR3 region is CASSCTPNLENCTDTQYF. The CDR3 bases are TGTGCCAGCAGTTGTACTCCCAACCTAGAGAACTGCACAGATACGCAGTATTTT. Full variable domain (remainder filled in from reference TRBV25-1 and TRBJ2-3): EADIYQTPRYLVIGTGKKITLECSQTMGHDKMYWYQQDPGMELHLIHYSYGVNSTEKGDLSSESTVSRIRTEHFPLTLESARPSHTSQYLCASSCTPNLENCTDTQYFGPGTRLTVL.

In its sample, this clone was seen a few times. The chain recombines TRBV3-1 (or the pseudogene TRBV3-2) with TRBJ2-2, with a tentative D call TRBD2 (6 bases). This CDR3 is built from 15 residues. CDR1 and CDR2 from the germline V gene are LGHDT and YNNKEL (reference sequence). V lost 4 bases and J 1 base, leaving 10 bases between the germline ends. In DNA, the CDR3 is TGTGCCAGCAGCCTAGGGACTGGGAACACCGGGGAGCTGTTTTTT. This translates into CASSLGTGNTGELFF.